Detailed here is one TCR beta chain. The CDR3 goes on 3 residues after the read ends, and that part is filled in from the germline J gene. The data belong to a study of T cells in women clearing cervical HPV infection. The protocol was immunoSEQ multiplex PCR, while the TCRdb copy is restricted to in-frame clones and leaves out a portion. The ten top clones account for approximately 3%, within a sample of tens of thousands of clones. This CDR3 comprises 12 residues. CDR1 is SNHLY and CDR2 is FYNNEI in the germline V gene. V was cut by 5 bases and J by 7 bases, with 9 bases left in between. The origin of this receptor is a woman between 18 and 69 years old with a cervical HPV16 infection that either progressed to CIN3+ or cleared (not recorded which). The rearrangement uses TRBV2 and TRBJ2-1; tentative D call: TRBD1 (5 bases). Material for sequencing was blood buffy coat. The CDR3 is CASSTTGNEQFF. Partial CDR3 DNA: TGTGCCAGCAGTACTACAGGAAATGAG.